This T cell receptor beta chain stems from a study of blood T cell repertoires in COVID-19. Trimming left V 6 bases short and J 6 bases short, with 14 bases between. CDR1 and CDR2 from the germline V gene are MNHEY and SVGAGI. The CDR3 length is 13 residues. In the source study's methods: Nucleated cell counts were estimated from reference gene primer amplification. The data were produced by immunoSEQ multiplex PCR, yet TCRdb's version contains in-frame clones alone and is incomplete. That table gives V, J and clone size, and the DNA gave D and trimming. The profile shows some 390,000 clones, roughly 91% of them singletons. In terms of age and location, participants ranged from about 18 to 89 years and lived in approximately 24 US areas. Cohort 3 recovery required two negative PCRs, clearance, or symptom resolution.

Source material: PBMCs or T cells enriched from blood (not recorded which). The sequence was obtained from a woman aged 30 to 39 who had recovered from COVID-19. This chain uses TRBV6-5 with TRBJ1-2; D perhaps matches TRBD1 (6 bases). The CDR3 loop reads CASSPRGADGYTF. CDR3 DNA sequence: TGTGCCAGCAGCCCGCGGGGGGCAGATGGCTACACCTTC.